This TCR beta chain was recorded in a study of T cell responses to AZD1222 COVID-19 vaccine. Germline trimming cut 0 bases from V and 5 bases from J; bases unmatched to any gene: 3. The germline V gene has CDR1 SGHRS and CDR2 YFSETQ. The CDR3 spans 15 residues. To note about this clone: Its antigen is unidentified.

The study, taken as a whole, reports: Spike was spanned by vaccine-associated CD4 TCRs, with dominance at 160-218 and 743-854. Baseline serology detected seropositivity in only six AZD1222 recipients.

Generated by immunoSEQ multiplex PCR, the TCRdb table keeps only in-frame clones and is missing some. Among approximately 140,000 clones listed, 90% to 95% were seen once. The sample here was peripheral blood, taken on day 0 of AZD1222 vaccination. The chain has TRBV5-1 and TRBJ2-3; the match to TRBD1 covers 10 bases. This TCR derives from an adult in good health. Here the CDR3 reads CASSLVTGGVDTQYF. CDR3 nucleotides: TGCGCCAGCAGCTTGGTGACAGGGGGCGTAGATACGCAGTATTTT.